The present entry profiles one T cell receptor beta chain with its context. V lost 3 bases, J lost 4 bases, and 15 bases lay in between. The CDR3 loop spans 16 amino acids. CDR1 and CDR2 (germline): SNHLY, FYNNEI. The record originates from a study of blood T cell repertoires in COVID-19. As for the study in general: PBMCs, B-cell-depleted T cells, or T cells provided the cDNA or gDNA that made up the material.

As handled by the study authors: Estimation of nucleated cell counts was performed using reference gene primer amplification. TCRdb's table, derived via immunoSEQ multiplex PCR, lists solely in-frame clones and lacks some. V and J calls plus clone size are reproduced from that table; the DNA served to infer D and trimming. The sample holds under 300,000 clones, roughly 84% seen once. V usage is TRBV2 and J usage is TRBJ2-2; a possible D gene is TRBD2 (5 bases). The TCR was taken from a woman between 40 and 55 years old who had recovered from COVID-19. The specimen was peripheral blood. CDR3 in amino acids: CASSDEGSLSTGELFF. The CDR3 DNA reads as TGTGCCAGCAGTGATGAGGGTTCGCTTTCCACCGGGGAGCTGTTTTTT.